This T cell receptor (beta chain) came from a study of cytomegalovirus exposure and HLA in healthy donors. This clone has a handful of counts. PCR involved 60 Vbeta and 13 Jbeta primers. Repertoires were generated with immunoSEQ multiplex PCR, while TCRdb's copy carries only in-frame clones and drops some. The data contain about 120,000 clones, 70% to 90% of them singletons. V lost 5 bases and J 6 bases, leaving 11 bases between the germline ends. The CDR3 consists of 13 residues. Germline V gene data show CDR1 as MNHEY and CDR2 as SVGAGI. The sequencing input was PBMCs. The receptor was isolated from a man between 18 and 29 years old in good health and CMV-seropositive. This chain links TRBV6-5 with TRBJ1-5; a weak D match, TRBD1 (5 bases). The CDR3 sequence is CASSMAGGQPQHF. The CDR3 region has the DNA TGTGCCAGCAGTATGGCGGGGGGTCAGCCCCAGCATTTT.